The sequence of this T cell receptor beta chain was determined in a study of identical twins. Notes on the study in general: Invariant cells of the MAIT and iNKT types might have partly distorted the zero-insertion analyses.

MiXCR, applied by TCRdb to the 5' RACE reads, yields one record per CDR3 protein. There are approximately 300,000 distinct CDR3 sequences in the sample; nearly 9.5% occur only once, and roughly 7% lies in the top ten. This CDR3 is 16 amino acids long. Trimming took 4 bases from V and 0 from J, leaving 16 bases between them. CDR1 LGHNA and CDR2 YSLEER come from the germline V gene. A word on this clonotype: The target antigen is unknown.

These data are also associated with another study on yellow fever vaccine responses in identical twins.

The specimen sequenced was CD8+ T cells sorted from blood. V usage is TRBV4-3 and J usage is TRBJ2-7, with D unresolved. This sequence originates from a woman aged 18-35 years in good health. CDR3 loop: CASSPQTGASSYEQYF. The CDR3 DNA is TGCGCCAGCAGCCCCCAGACCGGAGCCAGCTCCTACGAGCAGTACTTC.